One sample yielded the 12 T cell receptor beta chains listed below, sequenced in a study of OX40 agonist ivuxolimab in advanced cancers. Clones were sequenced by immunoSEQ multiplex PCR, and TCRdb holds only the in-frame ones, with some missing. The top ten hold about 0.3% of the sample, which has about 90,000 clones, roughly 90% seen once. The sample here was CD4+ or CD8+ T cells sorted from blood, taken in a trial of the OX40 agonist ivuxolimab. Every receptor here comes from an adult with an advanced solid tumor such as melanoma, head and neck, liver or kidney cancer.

The CDR3 reads CASSLGRTNNEQFF. The CDR3 nucleotides read TGCGCCAGCAGCTTGGGGCGGACTAACAATGAGCAGTTCTTC. The chain recombines TRBV5-1 with TRBJ2-1; a weak D match, TRBD2 (6 bases). The CDR3 extends over 14 amino acids. Trimming took 0 bases from V and 5 from J, leaving 9 bases between them. Per germline, CDR1 SGHRS and CDR2 YFSETQ.

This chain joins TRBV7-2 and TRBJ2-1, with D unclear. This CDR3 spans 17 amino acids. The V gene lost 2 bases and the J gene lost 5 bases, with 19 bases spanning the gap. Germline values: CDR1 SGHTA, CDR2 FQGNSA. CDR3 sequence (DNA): TGTGCCAGCAGCTTATCTCCGTGGAAGTGGCCCCACAATGAGCAGTTCTTC. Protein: CASSLSPWKWPHNEQFF.

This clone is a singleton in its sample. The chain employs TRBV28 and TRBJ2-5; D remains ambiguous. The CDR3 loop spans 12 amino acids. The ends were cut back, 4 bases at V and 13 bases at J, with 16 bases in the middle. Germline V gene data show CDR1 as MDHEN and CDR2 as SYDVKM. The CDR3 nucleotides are TGTGCCAGCAGTTCGTCGGTCGACACGGTGTACTTC. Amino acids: CASSSSVDTVYF.

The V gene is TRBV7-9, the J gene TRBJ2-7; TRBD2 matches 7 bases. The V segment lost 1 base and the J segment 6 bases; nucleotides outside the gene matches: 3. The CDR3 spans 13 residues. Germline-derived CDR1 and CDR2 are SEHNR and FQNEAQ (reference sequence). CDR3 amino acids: CASSLGAGVEQYF. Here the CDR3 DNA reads TGTGCCAGCAGCTTAGGGGCGGGGGTCGAGCAGTACTTC.

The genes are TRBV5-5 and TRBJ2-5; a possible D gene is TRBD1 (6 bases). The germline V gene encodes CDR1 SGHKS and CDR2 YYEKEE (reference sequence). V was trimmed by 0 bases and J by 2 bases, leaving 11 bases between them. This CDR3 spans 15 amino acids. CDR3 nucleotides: TGTGCCAGCAGCTTGGTTACAGGGTCACAAGAGACCCAGTACTTC. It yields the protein CASSLVTGSQETQYF. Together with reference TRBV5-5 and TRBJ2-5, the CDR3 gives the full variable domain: DAGVTQSPTHLIKTRGQQVTLRCSPISGHKSVSWYQQVLGQGPQFIFQYYEKEERGRGNFPDRFSARQFPNYSSELNVNALLLGDSALYLCASSLVTGSQETQYFGPGTRLLVL.

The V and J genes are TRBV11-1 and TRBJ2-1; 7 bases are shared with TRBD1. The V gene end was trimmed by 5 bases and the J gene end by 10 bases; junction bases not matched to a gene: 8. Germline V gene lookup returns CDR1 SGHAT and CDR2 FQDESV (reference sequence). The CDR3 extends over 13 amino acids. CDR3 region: CASSPDRVGEQFF. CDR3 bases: TGTGCCAGCAGCCCAGACAGGGTTGGGGAGCAGTTCTTC.

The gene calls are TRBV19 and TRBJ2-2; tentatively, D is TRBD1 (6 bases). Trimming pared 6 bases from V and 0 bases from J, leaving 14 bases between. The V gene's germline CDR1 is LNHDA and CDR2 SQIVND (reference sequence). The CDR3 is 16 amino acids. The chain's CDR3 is CASRAGDRSNTGELFF. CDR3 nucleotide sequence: TGTGCCAGTAGGGCCGGCGACAGGTCGAACACCGGGGAGCTGTTTTTT.

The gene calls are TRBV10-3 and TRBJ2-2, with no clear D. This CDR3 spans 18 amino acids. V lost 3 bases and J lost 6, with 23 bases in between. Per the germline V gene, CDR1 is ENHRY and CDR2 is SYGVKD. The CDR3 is CAISDPNHPRRKAGELFF. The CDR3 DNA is TGTGCCATCAGTGACCCCAACCACCCCCGCCGAAAAGCCGGGGAGCTGTTTTTT.

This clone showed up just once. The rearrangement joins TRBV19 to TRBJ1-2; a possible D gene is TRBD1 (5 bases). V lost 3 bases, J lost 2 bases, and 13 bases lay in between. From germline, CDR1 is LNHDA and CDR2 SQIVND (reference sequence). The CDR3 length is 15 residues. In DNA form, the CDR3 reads TGTGCCAGTAGTATGTTCGGGCGGGGGAACTATGGCTACACCTTC. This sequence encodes CASSMFGRGNYGYTF.

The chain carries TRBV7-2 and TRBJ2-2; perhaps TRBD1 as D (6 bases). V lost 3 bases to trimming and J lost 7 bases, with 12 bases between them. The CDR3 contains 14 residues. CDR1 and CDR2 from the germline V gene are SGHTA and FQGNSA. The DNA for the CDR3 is TGTGCCAGCAGCTTTCAGGGGAGTGACGGGGAGCTGTTTTTT. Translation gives CASSFQGSDGELFF.

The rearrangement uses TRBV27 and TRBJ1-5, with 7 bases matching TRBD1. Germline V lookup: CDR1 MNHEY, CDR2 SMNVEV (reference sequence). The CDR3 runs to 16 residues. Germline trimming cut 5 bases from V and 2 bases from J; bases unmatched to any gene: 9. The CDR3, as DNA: TGTGCCAGCAGTGAACATGGACAGGCCGGCAATCAGCCCCAGCATTTT. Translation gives CASSEHGQAGNQPQHF.

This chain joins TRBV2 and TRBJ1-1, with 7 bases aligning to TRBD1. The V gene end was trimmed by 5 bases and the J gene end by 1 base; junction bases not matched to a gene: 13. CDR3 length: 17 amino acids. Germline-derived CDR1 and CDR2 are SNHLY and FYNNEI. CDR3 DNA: TGTGCCAGCAGTCCTCGAACGAAACGGACAGGGAACACTGAAGCTTTCTTT. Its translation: CASSPRTKRTGNTEAFF.